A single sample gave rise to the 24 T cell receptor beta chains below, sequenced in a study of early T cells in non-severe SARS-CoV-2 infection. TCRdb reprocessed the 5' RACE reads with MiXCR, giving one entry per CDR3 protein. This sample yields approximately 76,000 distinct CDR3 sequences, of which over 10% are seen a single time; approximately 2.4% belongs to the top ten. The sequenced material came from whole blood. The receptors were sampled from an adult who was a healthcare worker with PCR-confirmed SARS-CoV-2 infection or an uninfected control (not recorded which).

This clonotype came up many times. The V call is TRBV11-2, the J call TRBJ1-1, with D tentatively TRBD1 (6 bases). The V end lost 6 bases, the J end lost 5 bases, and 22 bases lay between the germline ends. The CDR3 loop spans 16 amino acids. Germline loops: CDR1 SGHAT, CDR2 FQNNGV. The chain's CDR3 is CASRSHLQGGGTEAFF. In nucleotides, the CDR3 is TGTGCCAGCAGATCTCACTTACAGGGTGGAGGTACTGAAGCTTTCTTT.

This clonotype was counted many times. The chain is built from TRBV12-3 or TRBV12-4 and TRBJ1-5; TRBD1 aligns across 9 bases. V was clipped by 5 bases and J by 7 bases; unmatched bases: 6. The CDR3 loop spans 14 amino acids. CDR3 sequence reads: CASSQGTGRQPQHF. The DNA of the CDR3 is TGTGCCAGCAGTCAAGGGACAGGGCGACAGCCCCAGCATTTT.

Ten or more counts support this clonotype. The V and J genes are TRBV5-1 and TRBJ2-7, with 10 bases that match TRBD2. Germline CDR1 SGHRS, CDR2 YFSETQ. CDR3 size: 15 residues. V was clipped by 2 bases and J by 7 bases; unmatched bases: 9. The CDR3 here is CASSLLAGPNGEQYF. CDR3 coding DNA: TGCGCCAGCAGCTTACTAGCGGGGCCCAACGGGGAGCAGTACTTC.

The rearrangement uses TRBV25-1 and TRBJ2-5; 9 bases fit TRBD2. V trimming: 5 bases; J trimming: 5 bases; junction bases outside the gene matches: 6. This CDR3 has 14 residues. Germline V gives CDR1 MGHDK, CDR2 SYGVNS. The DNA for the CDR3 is TGTGCCAGCAGTACTAGCGGGCAGGGTGAGACCCAGTACTTC. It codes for CASSTSGQGETQYF.

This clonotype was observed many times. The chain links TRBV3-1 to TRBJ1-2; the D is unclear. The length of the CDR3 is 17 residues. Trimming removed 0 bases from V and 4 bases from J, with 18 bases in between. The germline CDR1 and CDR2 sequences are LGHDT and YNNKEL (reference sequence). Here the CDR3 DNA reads TGTGCCAGCAGCCAAGATATCTCCCGCCAGGAGGGCTATGGCTACACCTTC. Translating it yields CASSQDISRQEGYGYTF.

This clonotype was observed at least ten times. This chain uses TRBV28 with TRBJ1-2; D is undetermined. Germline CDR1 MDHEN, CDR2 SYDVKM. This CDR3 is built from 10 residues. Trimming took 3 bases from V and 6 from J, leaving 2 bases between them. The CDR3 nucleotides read TGTGCCAGCAGTTTCAATGGCTACACCTTC. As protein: CASSFNGYTF.

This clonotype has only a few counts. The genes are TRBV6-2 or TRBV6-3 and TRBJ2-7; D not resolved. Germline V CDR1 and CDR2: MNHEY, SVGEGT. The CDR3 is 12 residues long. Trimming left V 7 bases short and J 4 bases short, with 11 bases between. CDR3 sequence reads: CASNDPNYEQYF. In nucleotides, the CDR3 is TGTGCCAGCAACGATCCTAATTACGAGCAGTACTTC.

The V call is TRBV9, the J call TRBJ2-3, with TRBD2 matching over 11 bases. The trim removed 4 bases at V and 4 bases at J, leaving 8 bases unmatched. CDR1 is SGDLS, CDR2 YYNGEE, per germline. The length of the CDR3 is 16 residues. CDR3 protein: CASSPSGLAGSDTQYF. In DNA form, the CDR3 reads TGTGCCAGCAGCCCATCAGGACTAGCGGGCTCAGATACGCAGTATTTT.

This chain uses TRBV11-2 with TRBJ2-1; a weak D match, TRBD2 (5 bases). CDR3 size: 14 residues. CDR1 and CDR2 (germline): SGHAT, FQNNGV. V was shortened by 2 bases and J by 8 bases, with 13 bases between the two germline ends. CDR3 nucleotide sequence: TGTGCCAGCAGCTTAATGGGGTCGGGATATGAGCAGTTCTTC. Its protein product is CASSLMGSGYEQFF. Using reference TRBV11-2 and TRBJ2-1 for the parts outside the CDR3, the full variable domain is EAGVAQSPRYKIIEKRQSVAFWCNPISGHATLYWYQQILGQGPKLLIQFQNNGVVDDSQLPKDRFSAERLKGVDSTLKIQPAKLEDSAVYLCASSLMGSGYEQFFGPGTRLTVL.

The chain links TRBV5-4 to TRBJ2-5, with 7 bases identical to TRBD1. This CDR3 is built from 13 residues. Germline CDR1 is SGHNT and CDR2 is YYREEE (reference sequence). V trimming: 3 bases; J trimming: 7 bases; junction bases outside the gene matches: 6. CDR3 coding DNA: TGTGCCAGCAGCTGGGACAGTCCGGGGACCCAGTACTTC. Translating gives CASSWDSPGTQYF.

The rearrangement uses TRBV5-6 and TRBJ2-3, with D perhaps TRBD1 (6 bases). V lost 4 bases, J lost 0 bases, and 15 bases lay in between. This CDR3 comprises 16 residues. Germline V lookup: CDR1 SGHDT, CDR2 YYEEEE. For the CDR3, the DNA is TGTGCCAGCAGCCGGACAGATCTAGCTAGCACAGATACGCAGTATTTT. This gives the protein CASSRTDLASTDTQYF.

The CDR3 DNA is TGTGCCAGTAGTCCAGCTAGAGGGGGCGCAGATACGCAGTATTTT. Residues: CASSPARGGADTQYF. This chain uses TRBV19 with TRBJ2-3; TRBD1 matches at 7 bases. Germline CDR1 and CDR2: LNHDA and SQIVND (reference sequence). Trimming cost V 5 bases and J 4 bases; bases outside gene matches: 9. This CDR3 is 15 amino acids long.

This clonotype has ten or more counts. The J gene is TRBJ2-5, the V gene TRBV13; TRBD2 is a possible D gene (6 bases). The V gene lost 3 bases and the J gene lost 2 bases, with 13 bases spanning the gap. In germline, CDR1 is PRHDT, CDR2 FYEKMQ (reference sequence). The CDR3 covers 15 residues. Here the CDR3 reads CASSFGRGRQETQYF. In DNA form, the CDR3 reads TGTGCCAGCAGCTTCGGGCGGGGTAGGCAAGAGACCCAGTACTTC.

Here the CDR3 reads CSARASGLAYNEQFF. DNA of the CDR3: TGCAGTGCTAGAGCGAGCGGACTAGCCTACAATGAGCAGTTCTTC. The chain combines TRBV20-1 with TRBJ2-1, with 7 bases that match TRBD2. With 1 base clipped from V and 2 bases from J, the junction kept 5 bases outside the gene matches. The length of the CDR3 is 15 residues. Per germline, CDR1 DFQATT and CDR2 SNEGSKA (reference sequence).

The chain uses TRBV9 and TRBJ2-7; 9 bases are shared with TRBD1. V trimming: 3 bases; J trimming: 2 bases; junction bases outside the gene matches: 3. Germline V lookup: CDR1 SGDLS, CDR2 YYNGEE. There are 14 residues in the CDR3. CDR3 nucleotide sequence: TGTGCCAGCAGCGCTCGGGACAGGGCCTACGAGCAGTACTTC. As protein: CASSARDRAYEQYF.

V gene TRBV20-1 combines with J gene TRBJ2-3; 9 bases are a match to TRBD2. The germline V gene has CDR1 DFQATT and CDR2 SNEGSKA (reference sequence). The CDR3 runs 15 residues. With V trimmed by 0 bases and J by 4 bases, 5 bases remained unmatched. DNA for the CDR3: TGCAGTGCTAGAGATTGGGCGGGAGGGGCAGATACGCAGTATTTT. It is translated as CSARDWAGGADTQYF.

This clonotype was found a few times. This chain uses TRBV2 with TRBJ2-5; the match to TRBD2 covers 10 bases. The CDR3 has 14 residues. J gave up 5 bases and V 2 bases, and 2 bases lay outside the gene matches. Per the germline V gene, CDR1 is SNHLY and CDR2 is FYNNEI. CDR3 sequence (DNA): TGTGCCAGCAGTGAAACGACTAGCGGGGAGACCCAGTACTTC. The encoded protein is CASSETTSGETQYF. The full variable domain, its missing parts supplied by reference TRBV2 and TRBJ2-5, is EPEVTQTPSHQVTQMGQEVILRCVPISNHLYFYWYRQILGQKVEFLVSFYNNEISEKSEIFDDQFSVERPDGSNFTLKIRSTKLEDSAMYFCASSETTSGETQYFGPGTRLLVL.

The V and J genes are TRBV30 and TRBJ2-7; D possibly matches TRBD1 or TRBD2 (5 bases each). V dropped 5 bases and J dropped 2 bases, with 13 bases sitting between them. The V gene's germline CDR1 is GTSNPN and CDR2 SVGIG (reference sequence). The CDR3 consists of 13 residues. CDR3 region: CAWETGTAYEQYF. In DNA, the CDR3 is TGTGCCTGGGAAACCGGGACGGCCTACGAGCAGTACTTC. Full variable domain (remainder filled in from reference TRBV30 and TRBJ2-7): SQTIHQWPATLVQPVGSPLSLECTVEGTSNPNLYWYRQAAGRGLQLLFYSVGIGQISSEVPQNLSASRPQDRQFILSSKKLLLSDSGFYLCAWETGTAYEQYFGPGTRLTVT.

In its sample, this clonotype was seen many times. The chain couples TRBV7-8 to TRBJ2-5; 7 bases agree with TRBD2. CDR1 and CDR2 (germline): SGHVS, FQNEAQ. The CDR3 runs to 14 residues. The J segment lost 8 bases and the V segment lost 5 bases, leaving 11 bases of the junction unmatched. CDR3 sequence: CASSPRGVDGTQYF. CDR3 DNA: TGTGCCAGCAGCCCACGGGGGGTGGATGGAACCCAGTACTTC.

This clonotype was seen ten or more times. The CDR3 here is CSASADSLRFQYF. The CDR3 DNA sequence: TGCAGTGCTTCTGCGGACAGTCTGAGATTCCAGTACTTC. This rearrangement joins TRBV20-1 to TRBJ2-5; possibly TRBD1 for D (6 bases). The V gene's germline CDR1 is DFQATT and CDR2 SNEGSKA (reference sequence). The V and J ends lost 5 bases and 10 bases respectively, with 20 bases between them. This CDR3 is built from 13 residues.

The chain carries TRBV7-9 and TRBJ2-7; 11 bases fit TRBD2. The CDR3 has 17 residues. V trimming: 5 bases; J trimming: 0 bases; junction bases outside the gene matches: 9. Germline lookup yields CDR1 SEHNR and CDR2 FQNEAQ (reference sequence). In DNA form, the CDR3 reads TGTGCCAGCAGCCCACCGGGACTAGCGGTGAGCTCCTACGAGCAGTACTTC. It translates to CASSPPGLAVSSYEQYF.

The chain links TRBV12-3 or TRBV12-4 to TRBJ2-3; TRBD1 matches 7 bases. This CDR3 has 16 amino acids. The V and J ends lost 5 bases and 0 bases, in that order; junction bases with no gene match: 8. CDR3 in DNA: TGTGCCAGCAGTCCCGGGGACAGCCCTAGCACAGATACGCAGTATTTT. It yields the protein CASSPGDSPSTDTQYF.

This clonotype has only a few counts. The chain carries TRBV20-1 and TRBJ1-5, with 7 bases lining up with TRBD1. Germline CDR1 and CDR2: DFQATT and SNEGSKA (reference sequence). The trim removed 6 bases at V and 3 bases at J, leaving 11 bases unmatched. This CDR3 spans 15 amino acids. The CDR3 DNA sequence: TGCAGTGCCAGCCTCGGACAGGCCTACAATCAGCCCCAGCATTTT. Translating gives CSASLGQAYNQPQHF.

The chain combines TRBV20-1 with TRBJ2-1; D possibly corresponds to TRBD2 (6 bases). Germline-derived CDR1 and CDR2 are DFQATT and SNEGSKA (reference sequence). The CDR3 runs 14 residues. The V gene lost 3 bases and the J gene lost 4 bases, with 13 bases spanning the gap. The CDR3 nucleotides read TGCAGTGCTAGCATTAGCGGAGGGTACAATGAGCAGTTCTTC. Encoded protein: CSASISGGYNEQFF.